The clone carrying this T cell receptor beta chain has ten or more counts. Amplification of TCR beta CDR3 regions used RNA as the template. HTBI primers were the set used in a first-round RT-PCR of the TCR CDR3. Using its own MiXCR run on the multiplex PCR reads, TCRdb lists one record per CDR3 protein. The sample gives about 420,000 distinct CDR3 sequences, about 15% of which show up once; roughly 8% is in the top ten. In germline, CDR1 is MNHEY, CDR2 SVGEGT. V was pared by 7 bases and J by 3 bases, with 15 bases between. CDR3 length equals 15 residues. These data are taken from a study of T cells in Graves' hyperthyroidism and ophthalmopathy. Study-level information: Blood was drawn when the patient was first diagnosed and still untreated.

Clinical symptoms, serum thyroxine, TRAb, thyroid ultrasound and orbital computed tomography informed diagnoses. The V and J genes are TRBV6-2 or TRBV6-3 and TRBJ2-2, with D unclear. The sequenced sample was blood. The clonotype was recovered from a woman between 18 and 29 years old with Graves' hyperthyroidism. CDR3 protein: CASIPKLDDTGELFF. The CDR3 DNA follows: TGTGCCAGCATACCCAAGTTAGATGACACCGGGGAGCTGTTTTTT.